This paragraph reports one TCR beta chain. Its specificity is not known. Data came from immunoSEQ multiplex PCR; TCRdb stores just in-frame clones and leaves some out. The sample lists about 51,000 clones; about nine tenths were seen once. These data are taken from a study of OX40 agonist ivuxolimab in advanced cancers. Study-level background: Patients were 65% to 85% male with ages about 20 to 79, mean approximately 58. Study-wide results and limits: In the 0.1 to 3.0 mg/kg range, CD4+ and CD8+ blood T cells had expanded clonally by week 6.

Excluded were patients having autoimmune disease history or systemic immunosuppression. V lost 5 bases, J lost 3 bases, and 10 bases stayed unmatched. The CDR3 covers 16 residues. Germline assignment: CDR1 SGHTA and CDR2 FQGTGA. This TCR was sampled from an adult with an advanced solid tumor such as melanoma, head and neck, liver or kidney cancer. The V gene is TRBV7-3, the J gene TRBJ2-3; 8 positions match TRBD2. Sequencing used CD4+ or CD8+ T cells sorted from blood, obtained in a trial of the OX40 agonist ivuxolimab. The CDR3 DNA reads TGTGCCAGCAGCCCTAACCGGGGACTAGGGACAGATACGCAGTATTTT. Protein sequence: CASSPNRGLGTDTQYF.